Listed here are 16 T cell receptor beta chains from one sample, sequenced in a study of T cell changes during pregnancy in multiple sclerosis. The table came from immunoSEQ multiplex PCR; TCRdb's copy has only in-frame clones and leaves some out. Of just under 65,000 clones listed, around 92% were seen once; the top ten hold 1% to 1.5%. The input for sequencing was peripheral blood, taken after pregnancy. The receptor set was obtained from a female donor in good health, enrolled as a control in a pregnancy study.

The chain links TRBV11-2 to TRBJ2-7, with 9 bases that match TRBD1. The CDR3 runs to 15 residues. Germline CDR1 and CDR2: SGHAT and FQNNGV. Trimming cost V 5 bases and J 4 bases; bases outside gene matches: 9. CDR3 loop: CASSPIGTGTYEQYF. The CDR3 DNA is TGTGCCAGCAGCCCGATTGGGACAGGGACTTACGAGCAGTACTTC.

The rearrangement uses TRBV7-9 and TRBJ1-1, with TRBD1 as a possible D gene (6 bases). The CDR3 extends over 17 amino acids. Looked up from germline, CDR1 is SEHNR and CDR2 is FQNEAQ (reference sequence). Trimming removed 1 base at V and 0 bases at J, with 15 bases between. The CDR3 sequence: CASSLGAGDHLNTEAFF. The CDR3, as DNA: TGTGCCAGCAGCTTAGGGGCAGGGGACCACTTGAACACTGAAGCTTTCTTT.

The chain joins TRBV5-4 to TRBJ2-7; 11 bases line up with TRBD1. J was trimmed by 5 bases and V by 4 bases; bases with no gene match: 5. The germline gives CDR1 SGHNT, CDR2 YYREEE (reference sequence). The CDR3 sequence is 14 residues long. The CDR3 DNA is TGTGCCAGCAGCCCGGACAGGGGGCTGGACGAGCAGTACTTC. Translated, it gives CASSPDRGLDEQYF.

This clone came up a few times. The J gene is TRBJ1-6, the V gene TRBV7-9; 8 nucleotides align to TRBD1. The length of the CDR3 is 14 residues. Germline CDR1 reads SEHNR; CDR2 reads FQNEAQ (reference sequence). V lost 5 bases, J lost 7 bases, and 4 bases stayed unmatched. CDR3 DNA: TGTGCCAGCAGCCCGGGACAGGCAAATTCACCCCTCCACTTT. Translation: CASSPGQANSPLHF. Combining the CDR3 with reference TRBV7-9 and TRBJ1-6 gives the whole variable domain DTGVSQNPRHKITKRGQNVTFRCDPISEHNRLYWYRQTLGQGPEFLTYFQNEAQLEKSRLLSDRFSAERPKGSFSTLEIQRTEQGDSAMYLCASSPGQANSPLHFGNGTRLTVT.

V is TRBV6-5 and J is TRBJ2-7, with TRBD1 identical over 8 bases. Germline CDR1 reads MNHEY; CDR2 reads SVGAGI. The ends lost 6 bases at V and 2 bases at J; junction bases unmatched: 6. The CDR3 length is 14 residues. The CDR3 DNA follows: TGTGCCAGCAGGTCTGGGGACAGGCCCTACGAGCAGTACTTC. This sequence encodes CASRSGDRPYEQYF.

The chain employs TRBV11-3 and TRBJ1-1; D unclear. This CDR3 region has 12 residues. Germline V gene data show CDR1 as SGHNT and CDR2 as YENEEA. V was trimmed by 1 base and J by 9 bases, leaving 9 bases between them. The CDR3 sequence is CASSLGSGKAFF. CDR3 nucleotides: TGTGCCAGCAGCTTAGGATCGGGTAAAGCTTTCTTT.

The genes are TRBV6-1 and TRBJ2-5, with 9 positions matching TRBD2. This CDR3 comprises 14 residues. CDR1 is MNHNS and CDR2 is SASEGT in the germline V gene. The J segment lost 1 base and the V segment lost 5 bases, leaving 2 bases of the junction unmatched. CDR3: CASSKGLAQETQYF. CDR3 coding DNA: TGTGCCAGCAGTAAGGGACTAGCCCAAGAGACCCAGTACTTC.

Written as DNA, the CDR3 is TGTGCCAGCAGCGAACCGGGACAGGGGTCATCGGGGAAACTGTTTTTT. Amino acid sequence: CASSEPGQGSSGKLFF. V usage is TRBV11-3 and J usage is TRBJ1-4; 10 nucleotides agree with TRBD1. CDR1 and CDR2 (germline): SGHNT, YENEEA. The CDR3 loop spans 16 amino acids. With 5 bases clipped from V and 11 bases from J, the junction kept 14 bases outside the gene matches.

The J gene is TRBJ1-6, the V gene TRBV7-2; 7 positions match TRBD1. J was trimmed by 10 bases and V by 1 base; bases with no gene match: 7. The germline V gene encodes CDR1 SGHTA and CDR2 FQGNSA. CDR3 size: 15 residues. The CDR3 DNA reads TGTGCCAGCAGCTTAGAGGCAGGGGGGTACTCACCCCTCCACTTT. This codes for CASSLEAGGYSPLHF.

This rearrangement joins TRBV5-4 to TRBJ1-6; D is possibly TRBD1 (5 bases). The CDR3 contains 16 residues. Germline lookup yields CDR1 SGHNT and CDR2 YYREEE (reference sequence). Trimming took 0 bases from V and 6 from J, leaving 13 bases between them. CDR3 in DNA: TGTGCCAGCAGCTTGGCGGTGACAGCCACTAATTCACCCCTCCACTTT. Translated, it gives CASSLAVTATNSPLHF.

The chain combines TRBV9 with TRBJ1-4; weak D call: TRBD1 (6 bases). V lost 5 bases and J 3 bases, leaving 17 bases between the germline ends. The CDR3 length is 16 residues. CDR1 and CDR2 from the germline V gene are SGDLS and YYNGEE. CDR3 loop: CASSPTPSGANEKLFF. The CDR3 DNA reads as TGTGCCAGCAGTCCTACCCCTTCAGGGGCTAATGAAAAACTGTTTTTT.

This chain connects TRBV5-8 to TRBJ2-7, with D perhaps TRBD1 (5 bases). The germline CDR1 and CDR2 sequences are SGHTS and YDEGEE. V lost 4 bases and J 5 bases, leaving 22 bases between the germline ends. The CDR3 has 16 amino acids. CDR3 sequence reads: CASSPRQTLASNEQYF. CDR3 in DNA: TGTGCCAGCAGCCCCCGACAGACCCTCGCTTCCAACGAGCAGTACTTC.

This clone was observed once. The J gene is TRBJ2-7, the V gene TRBV18, with D tentatively TRBD1 (6 bases). V lost 4 bases and J lost 0, with 13 bases in between. The length of the CDR3 is 15 residues. CDR1 is KGHSH, CDR2 LQKENI, per germline. DNA of the CDR3: TGTGCCAGCTCACTCCGACAGGAGAGCTCCTACGAGCAGTACTTC. Protein product: CASSLRQESSYEQYF.

The chain links TRBV7-2 to TRBJ1-6, with a weak D call TRBD1 (6 bases). The V and J ends lost 4 bases and 10 bases respectively, with 26 bases between them. Germline assignment: CDR1 SGHTA and CDR2 FQGNSA. The CDR3 contains 18 residues. CDR3 sequence reads: CASSSPPSGGGRPSPLHF. The CDR3 nucleotides are TGTGCCAGCAGCTCTCCCCCTTCGGGGGGCGGTCGTCCCTCACCCCTCCACTTT.

The V gene is TRBV14, the J gene TRBJ2-1; D ambiguous. The germline V and J ends were trimmed by 4 bases and 3 bases, with 13 bases remaining between them. CDR1 is SGHDN and CDR2 is FVKESK in the germline V gene. The length of the CDR3 is 15 residues. The CDR3 spells CASSPLGFNYNEQFF. CDR3 nucleotide sequence: TGTGCCAGCAGCCCCCTCGGTTTTAACTACAATGAGCAGTTCTTC.

The CDR3 region is CASSLGGASSYYEQYF. The CDR3 coding sequence is TGTGCCAGCAGCTTGGGTGGGGCCTCCTCATACTACGAGCAGTACTTC. The chain carries TRBV5-4 and TRBJ2-7, with D perhaps matching TRBD1 (5 bases). The V gene lost 0 bases and the J gene lost 3 bases, with 16 bases spanning the gap. CDR1 is SGHNT and CDR2 is YYREEE in the germline V gene (reference sequence). This CDR3 region has 16 residues.